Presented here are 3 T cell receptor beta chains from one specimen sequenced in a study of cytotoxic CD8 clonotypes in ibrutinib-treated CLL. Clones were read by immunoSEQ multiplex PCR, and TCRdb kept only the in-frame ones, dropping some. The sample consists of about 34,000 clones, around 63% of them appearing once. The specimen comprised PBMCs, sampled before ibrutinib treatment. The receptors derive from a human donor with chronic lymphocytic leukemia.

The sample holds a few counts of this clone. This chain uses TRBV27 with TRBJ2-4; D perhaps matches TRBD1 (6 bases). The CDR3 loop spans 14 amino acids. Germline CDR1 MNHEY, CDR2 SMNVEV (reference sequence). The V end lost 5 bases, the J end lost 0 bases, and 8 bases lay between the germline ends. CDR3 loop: CASSRTEAKNIQYF. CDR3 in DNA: TGTGCCAGCAGTAGGACAGAAGCCAAAAACATTCAGTACTTC.

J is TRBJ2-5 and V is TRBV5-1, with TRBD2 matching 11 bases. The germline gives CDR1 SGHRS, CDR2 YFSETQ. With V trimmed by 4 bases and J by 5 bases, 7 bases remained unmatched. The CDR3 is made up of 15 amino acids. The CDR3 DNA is TGCGCCAGCAGCGCTAGCGGGGGGTATGGGGAGACCCAGTACTTC. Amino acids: CASSASGGYGETQYF.

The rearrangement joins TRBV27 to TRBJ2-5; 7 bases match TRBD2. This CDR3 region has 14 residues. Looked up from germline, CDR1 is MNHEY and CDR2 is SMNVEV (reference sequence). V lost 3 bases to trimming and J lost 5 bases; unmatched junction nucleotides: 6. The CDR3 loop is CASSFRGSGETQYF. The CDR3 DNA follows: TGTGCCAGCAGTTTTCGCGGGAGTGGCGAGACCCAGTACTTC.